This T cell receptor beta chain is drawn from a study of blood T cell repertoires in COVID-19. Across the whole study: PBMCs, B-cell-depleted T cells, or T cells provided the cDNA or gDNA that made up the material.

The CDR3 length is 12 residues. V lost 5 bases and J 4 bases, leaving 7 bases between the germline ends. From germline, CDR1 is SGHRS and CDR2 YFSETQ. Measured with immunoSEQ multiplex PCR; TCRdb has only the in-frame clones, and not every one. The data hold 63,000 or so clones, with about 82% observed a single time. The chain recombines TRBV5-1 with TRBJ2-1; D call uncertain. Sequenced sample: peripheral blood. This sequence originates from a human donor in a cohort sampled during active COVID-19. The chain's CDR3 is CASRAAYNEQFF. DNA of the CDR3: TGCGCCAGCAGGGCAGCGTACAATGAGCAGTTCTTC.